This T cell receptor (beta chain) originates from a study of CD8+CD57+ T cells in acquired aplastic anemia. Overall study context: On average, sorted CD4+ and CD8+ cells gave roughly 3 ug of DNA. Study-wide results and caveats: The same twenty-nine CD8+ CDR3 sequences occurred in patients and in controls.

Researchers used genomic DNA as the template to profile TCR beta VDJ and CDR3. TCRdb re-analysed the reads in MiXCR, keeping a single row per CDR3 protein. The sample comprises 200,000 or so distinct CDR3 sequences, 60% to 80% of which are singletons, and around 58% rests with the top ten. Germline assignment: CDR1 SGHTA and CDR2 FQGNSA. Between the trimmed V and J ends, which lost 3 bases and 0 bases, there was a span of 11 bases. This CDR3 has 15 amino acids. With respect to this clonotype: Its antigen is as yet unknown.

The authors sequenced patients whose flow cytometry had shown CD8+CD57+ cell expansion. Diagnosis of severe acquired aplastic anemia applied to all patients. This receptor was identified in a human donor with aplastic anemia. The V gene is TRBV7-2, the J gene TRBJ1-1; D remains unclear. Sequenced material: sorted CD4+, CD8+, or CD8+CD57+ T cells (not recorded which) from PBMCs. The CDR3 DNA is TGTGCCAGCAGCTTTGTCAGAAGCATGAACACTGAAGCTTTCTTT. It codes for CASSFVRSMNTEAFF. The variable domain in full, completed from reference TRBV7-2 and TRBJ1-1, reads GAGVSQSPSNKVTEKGKDVELRCDPISGHTALYWYRQSLGQGLEFLIYFQGNSAPDKSGLPSDRFSAERTGGSVSTLTIQRTQQEDSAVYLCASSFVRSMNTEAFFGQGTRLTVV.